Shown below are 30 T cell receptor beta chains from a single sample sequenced in a study of T-cell reconstitution after alpha-beta-depleted transplantation in children. As it was prepared, the TCRbeta library received unique molecular identifiers. TCRdb ran MiXCR on the PCR reads and lists one entry per CDR3 protein. The sample contains about 580,000 distinct CDR3 sequences, approximately 30% of which appear only once. The sequencing here drew on PBMCs, taken before TCRalphabeta/CD19-depleted stem cell transplant. The receptors here all came from a boy under three years old with Wiskott-Aldrich syndrome, due to receive a stem cell transplant.

This clonotype was recorded at least ten times. The gene calls are TRBV10-3 and TRBJ2-1; 9 nucleotides line up with TRBD2. This CDR3 has 15 residues. V was pared by 2 bases and J by 6 bases, with 5 bases of the junction left unmatched. From germline, CDR1 is ENHRY and CDR2 SYGVKD. CDR3 coding DNA: TGTGCCATCAGTGAGGGTAGCGGGAGATTCAATGAGCAGTTCTTC. As protein: CAISEGSGRFNEQFF.

The rearrangement uses TRBV15 and TRBJ1-4, with TRBD1 matching over 10 bases. The V and J ends lost 3 bases and 7 bases, in that order; junction bases with no gene match: 5. The CDR3 has 15 amino acids. Germline V gene lookup returns CDR1 LNHNV and CDR2 YYDKDF (reference sequence). For the CDR3, the DNA is TGTGCCACCAGCAGCATGGGACAGGGGTTTGAAAAACTGTTTTTT. Amino acid sequence: CATSSMGQGFEKLFF. Full variable domain (outside the CDR3, taken from reference TRBV15 and TRBJ1-4): DAMVIQNPRYQVTQFGKPVTLSCSQTLNHNVMYWYQQKSSQAPKLLFHYYDKDFNNEADTPDNFQSRRPNTSFCFLDIRSPGLGDTAMYLCATSSMGQGFEKLFFGSGTQLSVL.

The rearrangement uses TRBV4-1 and TRBJ2-3, with TRBD2 identical over 12 bases. Trimming removed 2 bases from V and 3 bases from J; junction bases left unmatched: 9. The CDR3 totals 18 residues. The germline V gene encodes CDR1 MGHRA and CDR2 YSYEKL. CDR3 amino acids: CASSQSLLAGGPTDTQYF. As DNA, the CDR3 is TGCGCCAGCAGCCAATCACTGCTAGCGGGAGGGCCTACAGATACGCAGTATTTT.

The chain links TRBV29-1 to TRBJ1-1; 8 bases are shared with TRBD1. CDR1 is SQVTM, CDR2 ANQGSEA, per germline. The J segment lost 1 base and the V segment lost 5 bases, leaving 6 bases of the junction unmatched. This CDR3 is 14 amino acids long. CDR3 coding DNA: TGCAGCGTTCGTCCCGGGACAGGGAACACTGAAGCTTTCTTT. This sequence encodes CSVRPGTGNTEAFF.

Here the CDR3 reads CSVAREKKSSGANVLTF. CDR3 in DNA: TGCAGCGTTGCCAGGGAGAAAAAATCCTCTGGGGCCAACGTCCTGACTTTC. The chain uses TRBV29-1 and TRBJ2-6, with D perhaps matching TRBD1 or TRBD2 (5 bases each). The CDR3 consists of 17 residues. V lost 4 bases and J lost 0, with 16 bases in between. Germline lookup yields CDR1 SQVTM and CDR2 ANQGSEA.

This clonotype appeared a few times. The chain uses TRBV12-3 or TRBV12-4 and TRBJ1-1, with D uncertain. The CDR3 consists of 13 residues. Trimming left V 3 bases short and J 1 base short, with 6 bases between. CDR3 residues: CASSFLRNTEAFF. CDR3 nucleotides: TGTGCCAGCAGTTTTCTCAGGAACACTGAAGCTTTCTTT.

The chain has TRBV20-1 and TRBJ2-3, with D unclear. The CDR3 contains 11 residues. CDR1 is DFQATT and CDR2 is SNEGSKA in the germline V gene (reference sequence). V was clipped by 0 bases and J by 5 bases, with 3 bases between them. The CDR3 nucleotides read TGCAGTGCTAGAGAGAAAGATACGCAGTATTTT. Protein sequence: CSAREKDTQYF.

This clonotype was recorded a few times. This chain uses TRBV3-1 with TRBJ1-1; D unresolved. The V gene's germline CDR1 is LGHDT and CDR2 YNNKEL (reference sequence). CDR3 length equals 14 residues. The germline V and J ends were trimmed by 2 bases and 1 base, with 8 bases remaining between them. The CDR3 protein is CASSQPGGNTEAFF. The CDR3 DNA follows: TGTGCCAGCAGCCAACCGGGAGGGAACACTGAAGCTTTCTTT.

The chain employs TRBV5-1 and TRBJ1-1; the D gene is possibly TRBD1 (5 bases). The CDR3 has 14 residues. Germline V lookup: CDR1 SGHRS, CDR2 YFSETQ. Trimming pared 0 bases from V and 5 bases from J, leaving 11 bases between. In DNA, the CDR3 is TGCGCCAGCAGCTTGGTCGGGGCCCTAACTGAAGCTTTCTTT. It yields the protein CASSLVGALTEAFF.

This clonotype has more than one count but fewer than ten. This rearrangement joins TRBV12-3 or TRBV12-4 to TRBJ2-3; 8 positions agree with TRBD2. This CDR3 comprises 15 residues. V shed 5 bases, J shed 3 bases, and the junction held 7 bases outside the gene matches. This CDR3 is CASSPGGRLTDTQYF. CDR3 DNA: TGTGCCAGCAGTCCAGGCGGGAGGTTGACAGATACGCAGTATTTT.

V is TRBV5-1 and J is TRBJ1-1; TRBD1 agrees at 8 bases. V lost 4 bases to trimming and J lost 7 bases; unmatched junction nucleotides: 12. Germline V gene sequence: CDR1 SGHRS, CDR2 YFSETQ. This CDR3 has 15 amino acids. The CDR3 is CASSGDRIGEGEAFF. The CDR3 coding sequence is TGCGCCAGCAGCGGGGACAGGATAGGGGAGGGTGAAGCTTTCTTT.

Only a few counts were recorded for this clonotype. The chain is built from TRBV7-2 and TRBJ1-4; D is ambiguous. Germline loops: CDR1 SGHTA, CDR2 FQGNSA. The V gene lost 5 bases and the J gene lost 0 bases, with 10 bases spanning the gap. The CDR3 extends over 15 amino acids. DNA for the CDR3: TGTGCCAGCAGCCGGTTGGGTGCAACTAATGAAAAACTGTTTTTT. Its protein product is CASSRLGATNEKLFF.

The chain couples TRBV24-1 to TRBJ2-6; possible D gene TRBD1, 6 bases. V was pared by 5 bases and J by 2 bases, with 12 bases between. The CDR3 contains 16 residues. The V gene's germline CDR1 is KGHDR and CDR2 SFDVKD. CDR3 region: CATSGTAGPGANVLTF. CDR3 DNA sequence: TGTGCCACCAGTGGGACAGCAGGACCTGGGGCCAACGTCCTGACTTTC.

The chain combines TRBV7-2 with TRBJ2-7; D gene unclear. This CDR3 has 14 residues. Deletions cut 1 base from V and 3 bases from J, with 10 bases between. The germline gives CDR1 SGHTA, CDR2 FQGNSA. The CDR3, as DNA: TGTGCCAGCAGCTTAGGTCCCTTCAGCTACGAGCAGTACTTC. This encodes CASSLGPFSYEQYF.

This clonotype was counted a few times. This chain joins TRBV24-1 and TRBJ2-6; 9 nucleotides line up with TRBD1. Germline V gene lookup returns CDR1 KGHDR and CDR2 SFDVKD. This CDR3 contains 19 residues. The J segment lost 3 bases and the V segment lost 7 bases, leaving 15 bases of the junction unmatched. The CDR3 DNA follows: TGTGCCACCAGCTCTTCACAGGGGGCGCAGGTAGATGGGGCCAACGTCCTGACTTTC. Protein sequence: CATSSSQGAQVDGANVLTF.

This clonotype was found a few times. The chain carries TRBV4-2 and TRBJ2-2, with 14 bases identical to TRBD2. J gave up 4 bases and V 4 bases, and 2 bases lay outside the gene matches. The CDR3 has 16 amino acids. Germline assignment: CDR1 LGHNA and CDR2 YNFKEQ. CDR3 bases: TGTGCCAGCAGCCTAGGGACTAGCGGGGGCACCGGGGAGCTGTTTTTT. Protein product: CASSLGTSGGTGELFF.

The chain recombines TRBV28 with TRBJ2-2; 7 nucleotides line up with TRBD1. CDR3 length equals 16 residues. V dropped 7 bases and J dropped 7; count of bases not matched to a gene: 15. Germline CDR1 is MDHEN and CDR2 is SYDVKM. CDR3 in DNA: TGTGCCAGCACCCCAGTAGGACAGGATGGTAGCGGGGAGCTGTTTTTT. The encoded protein is CASTPVGQDGSGELFF.

This chain joins TRBV5-1 and TRBJ1-1, with 8 bases matching TRBD1. Trimming cost V 0 bases and J 11 bases; bases outside gene matches: 15. The length of the CDR3 is 16 residues. Germline V lookup: CDR1 SGHRS, CDR2 YFSETQ. DNA for the CDR3: TGCGCCAGCAGCTTGGCGGACAGGGCGGGAGAACTCGCGGCTTTCTTT. Its protein is CASSLADRAGELAAFF.

The rearrangement joins TRBV11-2 to TRBJ1-4; 9 bases map to TRBD1. The CDR3 has 14 amino acids. The germline V gene encodes CDR1 SGHAT and CDR2 FQNNGV. The junction had 6 bases not matched to a gene; V was cut back by 5 bases and J by 8 bases. The CDR3 protein is CASSPTGGGEKLFF. The DNA for the CDR3 is TGTGCCAGCAGCCCCACAGGGGGCGGCGAAAAACTGTTTTTT. The complete variable domain, with remaining parts taken from reference TRBV11-2 and TRBJ1-4, reads EAGVAQSPRYKIIEKRQSVAFWCNPISGHATLYWYQQILGQGPKLLIQFQNNGVVDDSQLPKDRFSAERLKGVDSTLKIQPAKLEDSAVYLCASSPTGGGEKLFFGSGTQLSVL.

CDR3: CASSLFFRDTHNEQFF. The DNA for the CDR3 is TGCGCCAGCAGCTTATTTTTCCGGGACACCCACAATGAGCAGTTCTTC. The chain recombines TRBV5-1 with TRBJ2-1; D possibly corresponds to TRBD1 (6 bases). Trimming removed 2 bases from V and 5 bases from J, with 17 bases in between. Germline V gene lookup returns CDR1 SGHRS and CDR2 YFSETQ. The CDR3 loop spans 16 amino acids.

V is TRBV3-1 and J is TRBJ2-2, with D uncertain. The length of the CDR3 is 11 residues. CDR1 is LGHDT and CDR2 is YNNKEL in the germline V gene (reference sequence). Trimming shortened V by 1 base and J by 7 bases, and 1 base separated the two germline ends. The CDR3 coding sequence is TGTGCCAGCAGCCAAGTCGGGGAGCTGTTTTTT. Its translation: CASSQVGELFF.

Turning to this clonotype: The junction differs from germline at one of its ends, possibly a read error. The V gene is TRBV20-1, the J gene TRBJ2-3; unclear D gene. This CDR3 spans 14 amino acids. From germline, CDR1 is DFQATT and CDR2 SNEGSKA (reference sequence). CDR3 region: CSAKFSPRTDTRYF. The CDR3 nucleotides read TGCAGTGCTAAATTCTCTCCACGCACAGATACGCGGTATTTT.

This clonotype was seen only a few times. The rearrangement uses TRBV20-1 and TRBJ2-3; D call uncertain. Trimming took off 2 bases at V and 5 bases at J, with 14 bases between the two ends. Germline CDR1 and CDR2: DFQATT and SNEGSKA (reference sequence). CDR3 length: 14 amino acids. CDR3 in amino acids: CSARLGWPRDTQYF. Written as DNA, the CDR3 is TGCAGTGCTAGATTGGGGTGGCCAAGAGATACGCAGTATTTT.

V gene TRBV20-1 combines with J gene TRBJ1-6, with TRBD1 as a possible D gene (5 bases). V shed 6 bases and J shed 0 bases, with 18 bases lying between them. The germline CDR1 and CDR2 sequences are DFQATT and SNEGSKA (reference sequence). The CDR3 contains 17 residues. The CDR3 sequence: CSAPRFRGSSYNSPLHF. For the CDR3, the DNA is TGCAGTGCCCCACGTTTTCGGGGGAGCTCCTATAATTCACCCCTCCACTTT.

This clonotype was recorded a few times. The gene calls are TRBV14 and TRBJ2-1; TRBD2 matches at 8 bases. The CDR3 has 13 residues. Trimming cost V 4 bases and J 13 bases; bases outside gene matches: 9. Germline-derived CDR1 and CDR2 are SGHDN and FVKESK. CDR3 residues: CASSPFISGSQFF. As DNA, the CDR3 is TGTGCCAGCAGCCCGTTCATAAGCGGGAGTCAGTTCTTC.

The rearrangement joins TRBV27 to TRBJ2-3, with 7 nucleotides matching TRBD1. The J segment lost 2 bases and the V segment lost 2 bases, leaving 7 bases of the junction unmatched. The CDR3 runs 16 residues. Germline CDR1 is MNHEY and CDR2 is SMNVEV (reference sequence). CDR3 nucleotides: TGTGCCAGCAGTTTACTCCGGACAGGCATCACAGATACGCAGTATTTT. This translates into CASSLLRTGITDTQYF.

This clonotype occurred a few times. The CDR3 region has the DNA TGTGCCAGCAGTATGGGACTACTCAATGAGCAGTTCTTC. It encodes CASSMGLLNEQFF. This chain joins TRBV27 and TRBJ2-1, with TRBD2 identical over 7 bases. The CDR3 extends over 13 amino acids. Unmatched junction bases numbered 4, after V lost 5 bases and J lost 6 bases. Germline V gives CDR1 MNHEY, CDR2 SMNVEV (reference sequence).

In this sample, this clonotype turned up many times. V is TRBV7-9 and J is TRBJ2-7; D may be TRBD1 (6 bases). This CDR3 is 15 amino acids long. Per the germline V gene, CDR1 is SEHNR and CDR2 is FQNEAQ (reference sequence). V lost 5 bases and J 3 bases, leaving 17 bases between the germline ends. CDR3 residues: CASSGTGYILYEQYF. The CDR3 DNA sequence: TGTGCCAGCAGCGGAACAGGGTATATCCTCTACGAGCAGTACTTC.

The chain combines TRBV20-1 with TRBJ2-6, with D uncertain. Trimming stripped 3 bases from V and 0 bases from J, with 0 bases between. Per the germline V gene, CDR1 is DFQATT and CDR2 is SNEGSKA (reference sequence). The CDR3 extends over 12 amino acids. The CDR3 region is CSASSGANVLTF. CDR3 in DNA: TGCAGTGCTAGCTCTGGGGCCAACGTCCTGACTTTC.

This chain connects TRBV29-1 to TRBJ1-5; TRBD1 might be the D (6 bases). The CDR3 is 13 amino acids. Germline lookup yields CDR1 SQVTM and CDR2 ANQGSEA. V was shortened by 4 bases and J by 5 bases, with 12 bases between the two germline ends. CDR3: CSVVVGAHQPQHF. The DNA of the CDR3 is TGCAGCGTTGTCGTGGGGGCCCATCAGCCCCAGCATTTT.